This TCR beta chain was identified during a study of blood T cell repertoires in COVID-19. Study-level information: Whether acute or convalescent, the COVID-19 samples came from the United States, Italy and Spain. From T cells, B-cell-depleted T cells, or PBMCs came the material, which was cDNA or gDNA.

TCRdb's copy holds only in-frame clones and misses some; the assay was immunoSEQ multiplex PCR. The table records approximately 290,000 clones, 80% to 85% of them present only once. V shed 4 bases and J 7 bases; nucleotides not matched to a gene: 7. This CDR3 region has 15 residues. CDR1 is SGHRS and CDR2 is YFSETQ in the germline V gene. The J gene is TRBJ2-1, the V gene TRBV5-1; TRBD2 agrees at 11 bases. The sequenced sample was peripheral blood. The TCR originated in an older person with COVID-19, enrolled during active disease. The DNA for the CDR3 is TGCGCCAGCAGCGTGACTAGCGGGAAAGGAAATGAGCAGTTCTTC. Protein sequence: CASSVTSGKGNEQFF.